This T cell receptor (beta chain) was recovered during a study of T cell repertoires in cytomegalovirus infection. General study results and limits: HLA-C-restricted TCR beta clonotypes specific for CMV led the ex vivo response.

V gave up 5 bases and J gave up 7 bases, with 11 bases separating them. Germline loops: CDR1 LNHDA, CDR2 SQIVND (reference sequence). The CDR3 runs to 13 residues. TCRdb used MiXCR to reprocess the reads, holding one entry per CDR3 protein. The sample gives around 180,000 distinct CDR3 sequences, 15% to 20% of which show up once; around 2.7% is in the top ten. This clonotype has more than one count but fewer than ten. Its target is unknown. Sequenced: PBMCs. The clonotype originates from a human donor in good health (CMV status not recorded). Some clones in this sample may be carry-over from other donors' samples. The genes are TRBV19 and TRBJ1-4; D call uncertain. The CDR3 is CASSVDGPEKLFF. The CDR3 DNA sequence: TGTGCCAGTAGTGTCGACGGGCCTGAAAAACTGTTTTTT.